This T cell receptor beta chain comes out of a study of T cell responses to AZD1222 COVID-19 vaccine (dated by TCRdb to about 2021). Study-wide context: TCR sequencing was performed for 230 to 250 trial participants, of whom about 200 were given two doses of AZD1222 and around 26 were given two doses of MenACWY control vaccine. Trial participants were enrolled by age into 18-55, 56-69 and 70-plus year subgroups, with around 140, 26 and 57 TCR-sequenced participants respectively.

What the research found in general, with its limitations: Conclusions about previously exposed vaccinees are limited because only six or seven AZD1222 recipients were SARS-CoV-2 seropositive at baseline. No day 14 peak-response samples were available, so repertoires were characterized only after the peak T cell response. The 56-69-year group was small, and its depth increase did not reach significance, likely because of low power. A significant rise in spike-specific TCR breadth and depth was observed after two AZD1222 doses relative to day 0 and relative to MenACWY recipients. Nearly half of unique spike-specific TCRs reportedly recognized epitopes outside regions mutated in the B.1.351 and B.1.1.7 variants. The whole spike protein was spanned by vaccine-associated CD4 TCRs, and dominant responses were seen in regions 160-218 and 743-854. Most participants were white British and females outnumbered males, and the authors suggested that clonal diversity may have been underestimated.

Remarks on this clone: It has no known antigen specificity. No clone much larger than this one lies a single base away; base qualities are absent.

Interpreted using the paper, the time point label stands for: about 28 days (+/-7) after the second vaccine dose. AZD1222 recipients with second doses at about 4 weeks or about 12 weeks were pooled, because spike-specific TCR depth and breadth did not differ between schedules. Samples from vaccinated people were obtained from the UK trials COV001 and COV002, which included a single-blind randomized controlled phase 2/3 trial of AZD1222 (ChAdOx1 nCoV-19) in healthy adults. For TCRbeta chain sequencing, PBMC samples from trial participants were taken at day 0 and at day 28 after the second dose. The CDR3 regions of human TCRbeta chains were subjected to immunosequencing. Per the original workflow: TCRs in the repertoires were matched against a reference library of SARS-CoV-2-specific TCRs that had been generated with the MIRA antigen-specificity platform. Breadth was defined as the fraction of unique TCRs that were SARS-CoV-2-associated. Depth was defined as the fraction of total T cells that were SARS-CoV-2-associated. Each spike-specific TCR was assigned to its reactive spike region and to a CD4 or CD8 class using the MIRA data. Log10-transformed breadth and depth values were compared by one-way ANOVA with Sidak's multiple comparisons tests. As stored in TCRdb, this immuneACCESS dataset retains in-frame rearrangements with V and J assigned. A fraction of the clones does not appear; measured against another copy, unresolved V genes explain less than half of the discrepancy, and the remainder lacks a known reason. That table supplies the V and J calls and clone size; D and trimming were determined from the DNA. The sample profile shows some 79,000 clones; roughly 85% of them were found once. About 3.4% of the sample is in the top ten clones.

Trimmed from V: 5 bases; trimmed from J: 0 bases; junction bases lacking a gene match: 9. The germline V gene encodes CDR1 SGHTA and CDR2 FQGNSA. From the cysteine up to the phenylalanine, the CDR3 has a length of 16 residues. The only DNA kept is the CDR3, 48 bases in frame from the first base. The material sequenced was peripheral blood, taken 28 days after the second AZD1222 dose. The chain was built from TRBV7-2 and TRBJ2-7, and 8 bases in between align with TRBD1. This receptor was taken from an adult who received the AZD1222 COVID-19 vaccine. CDR3 loop: CASSPQTGANSYEQYF. The sequenced DNA: TGTGCCAGCAGCCCACAGACAGGGGCCAACTCCTACGAGCAGTACTTC.